The 19 T cell receptor beta chains below were found in one sample sequenced in a study of cytomegalovirus exposure and HLA in healthy donors. Both 60 Vbeta primers and 13 Jbeta primers went into the PCR. The repertoire was sequenced with immunoSEQ multiplex PCR; TCRdb's copy has only in-frame clones and lacks some. In the table there are 95,000 to 110,000 clones, around 77% of which are singletons. Material: PBMCs. All receptors come from a man aged 18 to 29 in good health and CMV-seronegative.

CDR3 coding DNA: TGTGCCAGCAGCTGGACAGGGGGCTCCCGAAACATTCAGTACTTC. It codes for CASSWTGGSRNIQYF. The chain is built from TRBV25-1 and TRBJ2-4; 11 bases are shared with TRBD1. Germline V gene lookup returns CDR1 MGHDK and CDR2 SYGVNS. V shed 6 bases and J 6 bases; nucleotides not matched to a gene: 7. This CDR3 spans 15 amino acids.

The genes are TRBV19 and TRBJ1-6, with TRBD1 as a possible D gene (5 bases). Germline values: CDR1 LNHDA, CDR2 SQIVND (reference sequence). The V end was cut by 4 bases, the J end by 7 bases, with 11 bases between. The CDR3 sequence is 14 residues long. Here the CDR3 DNA reads TGTGCCAGTAGTAGACAGAGTATAAATTCACCCCTCCACTTT. It yields the protein CASSRQSINSPLHF.

The table lists this clone with a few counts. The V call is TRBV19, the J call TRBJ1-4, with D maybe TRBD1 (5 bases). Trimming removed 5 bases at V and 4 bases at J, with 8 bases between. The CDR3 has 13 amino acids. Germline V gives CDR1 LNHDA, CDR2 SQIVND (reference sequence). The CDR3 spells CASSPQGNEKLFF. As DNA, the CDR3 is TGTGCCAGTAGTCCGCAGGGTAATGAAAAACTGTTTTTT. The entire variable domain, with the rest obtained from reference TRBV19 and TRBJ1-4, is as follows: DGGITQSPKYLFRKEGQNVTLSCEQNLNHDAMYWYRQDPGQGLRLIYYSQIVNDFQKGDIAEGYSVSREKKESFPLTVTSAQKNPTAFYLCASSPQGNEKLFFGSGTQLSVL.

This clone has just a few counts. The same CDR3 arises from other DNA sequences in this sample as well. This rearrangement joins TRBV9 to TRBJ2-2; D unresolved. The CDR3 is made up of 14 amino acids. CDR1 is SGDLS, CDR2 YYNGEE, per germline. V was shortened by 0 bases and J by 5 bases, with 8 bases between the two germline ends. Here the CDR3 reads CASSVVPGTGELFF. CDR3 bases: TGTGCCAGCAGCGTAGTCCCCGGGACCGGGGAGCTGTTTTTT. Full variable domain (missing parts from reference TRBV9 and TRBJ2-2): DSGVTQTPKHLITATGQRVTLRCSPRSGDLSVYWYQQSLDQGLQFLIQYYNGEERAKGNILERFSAQQFPDLHSELNLSSLELGDSALYFCASSVVPGTGELFFGEGSRLTVL.

V gene TRBV27 combines with J gene TRBJ2-2, with TRBD2 identical over 14 bases. CDR1 is MNHEY, CDR2 SMNVEV, per germline (reference sequence). This CDR3 comprises 15 residues. V was pared by 6 bases and J by 4 bases, with 1 base of the junction left unmatched. The chain's CDR3 is CASRGTSGSTGELFF. DNA for the CDR3: TGTGCCAGCAGAGGGACTAGCGGGAGCACCGGGGAGCTGTTTTTT.

The chain is built from TRBV13 and TRBJ2-7; weak D call: TRBD2 (7 bases). This CDR3 is built from 15 residues. The V end lost 3 bases, the J end lost 3 bases, and 15 bases lay between the germline ends. Germline-derived CDR1 and CDR2 are PRHDT and FYEKMQ (reference sequence). The CDR3 spells CASSLGGRNLYEQYF. DNA of the CDR3: TGTGCCAGCAGCTTGGGGGGGCGGAACCTCTACGAGCAGTACTTC.

In this sample, this clone turned up once. This rearrangement joins TRBV19 to TRBJ2-3; 9 nucleotides agree with TRBD2. Trimming at V came to 3 bases and at J to 4 bases, leaving 5 bases not matched to a gene. Germline assignment: CDR1 LNHDA and CDR2 SQIVND (reference sequence). CDR3 length equals 15 residues. The CDR3 DNA reads as TGTGCCAGTAGTATCTCTGCGGGGGGGGCAGATACGCAGTATTTT. Its translation: CASSISAGGADTQYF. The full variable domain, rest sourced from reference TRBV19 and TRBJ2-3, is DGGITQSPKYLFRKEGQNVTLSCEQNLNHDAMYWYRQDPGQGLRLIYYSQIVNDFQKGDIAEGYSVSREKKESFPLTVTSAQKNPTAFYLCASSISAGGADTQYFGPGTRLTVL.

The genes are TRBV9 and TRBJ2-2; D is ambiguous. From germline, CDR1 is SGDLS and CDR2 YYNGEE. V lost 2 bases and J lost 5, with 4 bases in between. This CDR3 region has 12 residues. The CDR3 protein is CASSVSTGELFF. As DNA, the CDR3 is TGTGCCAGCAGCGTCTCGACCGGGGAGCTGTTTTTT. Full variable domain (missing parts from reference TRBV9 and TRBJ2-2): DSGVTQTPKHLITATGQRVTLRCSPRSGDLSVYWYQQSLDQGLQFLIQYYNGEERAKGNILERFSAQQFPDLHSELNLSSLELGDSALYFCASSVSTGELFFGEGSRLTVL.

The sample holds a few counts of this clone. The chain links TRBV28 to TRBJ2-1; no clear D. Trimming removed 6 bases from V and 1 base from J, with 10 bases in between. This CDR3 contains 14 residues. The germline gives CDR1 MDHEN, CDR2 SYDVKM. The CDR3 loop is CASRAASSYNEQFF. As DNA, the CDR3 is TGTGCCAGCAGGGCCGCATCTTCCTACAATGAGCAGTTCTTC.

The V and J genes are TRBV2 and TRBJ1-1, with D perhaps matching TRBD1 (5 bases). CDR3 length equals 14 residues. CDR1 SNHLY and CDR2 FYNNEI come from the germline V gene. With 0 bases removed from V and 1 base from J, the gap between germline ends came to 6 bases. The CDR3 protein is CASSEARGNTEAFF. The CDR3 bases are TGTGCCAGCAGTGAAGCTAGGGGGAACACTGAAGCTTTCTTT.

The rearrangement links TRBV7-9 to TRBJ2-3; 13 bases agree with TRBD2. Unmatched junction bases numbered 13, after V lost 5 bases and J lost 11 bases. The CDR3 sequence is 16 residues long. Germline CDR1 is SEHNR and CDR2 is FQNEAQ (reference sequence). CDR3 coding DNA: TGTGCCAGCAGCGGGACTAGCGGGGAGATATACGCAGTGCAGTATTTT. It codes for CASSGTSGEIYAVQYF.

V usage is TRBV9 and J usage is TRBJ2-1, with 8 bases that match TRBD2. Unmatched junction bases numbered 12, after V lost 4 bases and J lost 9 bases. CDR3 length equals 15 residues. CDR1 SGDLS and CDR2 YYNGEE come from the germline V gene. The CDR3 loop reads CASSPPGLGRGEQFF. The DNA for the CDR3 is TGTGCCAGCAGCCCGCCGGGACTAGGGCGGGGTGAGCAGTTCTTC.

V is TRBV9 and J is TRBJ2-2, with 13 bases identical to TRBD2. The CDR3 totals 15 residues. Germline V lookup: CDR1 SGDLS, CDR2 YYNGEE. The V and J ends lost 4 bases and 5 bases, in that order; junction bases with no gene match: 2. As DNA, the CDR3 is TGTGCCAGCAGCCCGACTAGCGGGGGGACCGGGGAGCTGTTTTTT. It translates to CASSPTSGGTGELFF.

This clone has a single count. V usage is TRBV27 and J usage is TRBJ1-5; D possibly corresponds to TRBD1 (5 bases). The V gene lost 1 base and the J gene lost 1 base, with 8 bases spanning the gap. The CDR3 is made up of 15 amino acids. The germline gives CDR1 MNHEY, CDR2 SMNVEV (reference sequence). DNA of the CDR3: TGTGCCAGCAGTTTATGGGGGGGGAGCAATCAGCCCCAGCATTTT. It translates to CASSLWGGSNQPQHF.

The chain is built from TRBV4-1 and TRBJ2-7; D gene unclear. The CDR3 totals 13 residues. V was pared by 4 bases and J by 2 bases, with 9 bases between. In germline, CDR1 is MGHRA, CDR2 YSYEKL. DNA of the CDR3: TGCGCCAGCAGCCGAGAAACAGCCTACGAGCAGTACTTC. It is translated as CASSRETAYEQYF.

This clone was recorded a few times. V and J are TRBV4-2 and TRBJ2-7, with 14 bases aligning to TRBD2. Per the germline V gene, CDR1 is LGHNA and CDR2 is YNFKEQ. Unmatched junction bases numbered 6, after V lost 5 bases and J lost 6 bases. The CDR3 sequence is 15 residues long. The CDR3 protein is CASSLMGLAGAEQYF. The DNA for the CDR3 is TGTGCCAGCAGCTTGATGGGACTAGCGGGGGCCGAGCAGTACTTC.

The chain has TRBV10-3 and TRBJ1-2, with 8 bases lining up with TRBD1. V dropped 6 bases and J dropped 1; count of bases not matched to a gene: 4. This CDR3 has 14 residues. CDR1 and CDR2 (germline): ENHRY, SYGVKD. The DNA for the CDR3 is TGTGCCATCAGATCGGACAGGGATAACTATGGCTACACCTTC. This sequence encodes CAIRSDRDNYGYTF.

A remark on this clone: An end of the junction differs from the germline gene, which may be a read error. The rearrangement uses TRBV9 and TRBJ2-7, with D possibly TRBD2 on 5 matching bases. Germline-derived CDR1 and CDR2 are SGDLS and YYNGEE. CDR3 length equals 15 residues. The CDR3 region is CASSVTGMSPYEQYF. CDR3 nucleotides: TGTGCCAGCAGCGTAACCGGGATGAGCCCCTATGAGCAGTACTTC. Combining the CDR3 with reference TRBV9 and TRBJ2-7 gives the whole variable domain DSGVTQTPKHLITATGQRVTLRCSPRSGDLSVYWYQQSLDQGLQFLIQYYNGEERAKGNILERFSAQQFPDLHSELNLSSLELGDSALYFCASSVTGMSPYEQYFGPGTRLTVT.

The CDR3: CASSSRQGVLVGYTF. DNA of the CDR3: TGTGCCAGCAGCTCAAGACAGGGGGTCCTTGTTGGCTACACCTTC. V and J are TRBV11-2 and TRBJ1-2; 9 positions agree with TRBD1. The V gene end was trimmed by 4 bases and the J gene end by 7 bases; junction bases not matched to a gene: 10. CDR1 is SGHAT, CDR2 FQNNGV, per germline. The CDR3 runs to 15 residues.